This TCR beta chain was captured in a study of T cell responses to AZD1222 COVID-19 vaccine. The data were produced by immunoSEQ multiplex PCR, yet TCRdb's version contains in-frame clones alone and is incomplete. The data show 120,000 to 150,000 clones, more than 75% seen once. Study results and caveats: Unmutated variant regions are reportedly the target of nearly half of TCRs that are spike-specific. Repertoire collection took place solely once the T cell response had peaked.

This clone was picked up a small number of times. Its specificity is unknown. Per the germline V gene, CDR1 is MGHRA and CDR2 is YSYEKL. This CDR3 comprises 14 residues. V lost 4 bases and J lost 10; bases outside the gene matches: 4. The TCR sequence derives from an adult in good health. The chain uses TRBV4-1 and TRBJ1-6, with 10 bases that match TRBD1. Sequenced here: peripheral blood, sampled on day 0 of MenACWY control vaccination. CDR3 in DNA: TGCGCCAGCAGCCGAGGACAGGGGGAATCACCCCTCCACTTT. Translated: CASSRGQGESPLHF.